Listed below are T cell receptor beta chains from one sample, sequenced in a study of CD8 T cells in ankylosing spondylitis. TCRdb passed the 5' RACE reads through MiXCR, listing each CDR3 protein once. The sample lists almost 400,000 distinct CDR3 sequences, more than 20% occurring once. Sequences were obtained from blood, either unsorted or a sorted T cell fraction (not recorded which). These receptors came from a male donor with ankylosing spondylitis. Each CDR3 is given with its conserved first and last residue. D genes are given only for firm matches. Clone size appears in some rows only: once, few, many, or a class for an expanded clone.

size	D	V	J	DNA	CDR3
few	-	TRBV12-3/TRBV12-4	TRBJ1-6	TGTGCCAGCACCCGGCAGGCGGGAAATTCACCCCTCCACTTT	CASTRQAGNSPLHF
-	TRBD2	TRBV9	TRBJ2-5	TGTGCCAGCAGCTCACGGACTAGCGGGAGCCTAGAGACCCAGTACTTC	CASSSRTSGSLETQYF
-	TRBD1	TRBV29-1	TRBJ1-4	TGCAGCGGCAGGACAGGCCCCGGGGAAAAACTGTTTTTT	CSGRTGPGEKLFF
-	TRBD2	TRBV18	TRBJ2-1	TGTGCCAGCTCACCTGGACTAGAGCCCAGTGAGCAGTTCTTC	CASSPGLEPSEQFF
few	-	TRBV18	TRBJ2-7	TGTGCCAGCTCACCGAGGGTTCAGAGCTCCTACGAGCAGTACTTC	CASSPRVQSSYEQYF
-	-	TRBV5-1	TRBJ1-1	TGCGCCAGCAGCTGGAGAGAGAACACTGAAGCTTTCTTT	CASSWRENTEAFF
-	-	TRBV28	TRBJ2-1	TGTGCCAGCAGTTTACCTAAAGGCTCCTACAATGAGCAGTTCTTC	CASSLPKGSYNEQFF
-	-	TRBV21-1	TRBJ1-5	TGTGCCAGCAGCCTGGGGCCTCAGCGCCCCCAGCATTTT	CASSLGPQRPQHF
few	-	TRBV25-1	TRBJ2-4	TGTGCCAGCAGTGAAAGGACCGCGCAAAACATTCAGTACTTC	CASSERTAQNIQYF
-	TRBD1	TRBV5-1	TRBJ2-2	TGCGCCAGCAGTACTAGGGACAGGGACACCGGGGAGCTGTTTTTT	CASSTRDRDTGELFF
-	-	TRBV4-2	TRBJ1-2	TGTGCCAGCAGCCCTCTGCTGAGCCGTAACTATGGCTACACCTTC	CASSPLLSRNYGYTF
few	TRBD2	TRBV14	TRBJ2-3	TGTGCCAGCAGCCACCTACCGGGACTAGCGGGAGTGGTGGATACGCAGTATTTT	CASSHLPGLAGVVDTQYF
few	-	TRBV15	TRBJ2-7	TGTGCCACCAGCAGAGATGGGGTCGGATCCTACGAGCAGTACTTC	CATSRDGVGSYEQYF
-	TRBD1	TRBV6-6	TRBJ1-2	TGTGCCAGCAGTTACGCAGGGGGACCTGGCTACACCTTC	CASSYAGGPGYTF
few	TRBD2	TRBV20-1	TRBJ2-1	TGCAGTGCTAGCAGCCCGGCGGGAGGCTCCAATGAGCAGTTCTTC	CSASSPAGGSNEQFF
-	TRBD1	TRBV5-1	TRBJ2-2	TGCGCCAGCAGCCCTAGGACAGGGCGAACCGGGGAGCTGTTTTTT	CASSPRTGRTGELFF
few	TRBD2	TRBV5-1	TRBJ2-1	TGCGCCAGCAGTGTTCTAGCGGATTACAATGAGCAGTTCTTC	CASSVLADYNEQFF
-	TRBD2	TRBV3-1	TRBJ2-3	TGTGCCAGCGCCTCAACGGCGGGAGGGCCAGGAGATACGCAGTATTTT	CASASTAGGPGDTQYF
-	-	TRBV12-3/TRBV12-4	TRBJ2-3	TGTGCCAGCAGTTTTTCGGGGTTAGATACGCAGTATTTT	CASSFSGLDTQYF
few	-	TRBV5-6	TRBJ2-3	TGTGCCAGCATCCTAATTGGGTCTGGCACAGATACGCAGTATTTT	CASILIGSGTDTQYF
-	TRBD1	TRBV7-9	TRBJ1-4	TGTGCCAGCAGCTCGGGACAGTATAATGAAAAACTGTTTTTT	CASSSGQYNEKLFF
few	-	TRBV5-1	TRBJ1-4	TGCGCCAGCAGGAGAACAGGGAATGAAAAACTGTTTTTT	CASRRTGNEKLFF
-	-	TRBV5-6	TRBJ2-1	TGTGCCAGCAGCTTAGGTCCAGGGAGGGAGCAGTTCTTC	CASSLGPGREQFF
once	-	TRBV2	TRBJ2-6	TGTGCCAGCAGTGATACCCCGGGGGCCAACGTCCTGACTTTC	CASSDTPGANVLTF
-	-	TRBV7-8	TRBJ1-1	TGTGCCAGCAGCAACAGGGTCACTGAAGCTTTCTTT	CASSNRVTEAFF
-	TRBD2	TRBV4-2	TRBJ2-2	TGTGCCAGCAGCCAAGATAACAGCGGGAGGGACACCGGGGAGCTGTTTTTT	CASSQDNSGRDTGELFF
many	-	TRBV5-1	TRBJ2-5	TGCGCCAGCAGCTTACTTGGCAGGGAAGAAGAGACCCAGTACTTC	CASSLLGREEETQYF
-	-	TRBV20-1	TRBJ2-1	TGCAGAGCAACCTTAGCTTCGTCCTACAATGAGCAGTTCTTC	CRATLASSYNEQFF
few	TRBD2	TRBV4-1	TRBJ2-1	TGCGCCAGCAGCCAGGGGGGGAGGGCCTACAATGAGCAGTTCTTC	CASSQGGRAYNEQFF
-	-	TRBV7-2	TRBJ1-5	TGTGCCAGCAGCTACGGACGGGAAAGAGGTCGTAGTCAGCCCCAGCATTTT	CASSYGRERGRSQPQHF
-	-	TRBV20-1	TRBJ2-3	TGCAGTGCCCCAGACACAGATACGCAGTATTTT	CSAPDTDTQYF
-	-	TRBV19	TRBJ2-1	TGTGCCAGTACCAGGGGACGCTATTACAATGAGCAGTTCTTC	CASTRGRYYNEQFF
many	-	TRBV24-1	TRBJ1-5	TGTGCCACCAGTGATGAGAGCTCTCAGCCCCAGCATTTT	CATSDESSQPQHF
-	-	TRBV5-1	TRBJ2-3	TGCGCCAGCGAGGGGAGTGGCGACACAGATACGCAGTATTTT	CASEGSGDTDTQYF
once	-	TRBV5-1	TRBJ1-2	TGCGCCAGCAGCTCGGATGGACAGTCTAACTATGGCTACACCTTC	CASSSDGQSNYGYTF
-	-	TRBV30	TRBJ2-1	TGTGCCTGGAGTGGGGGGGCCGACAATGAGCAGTTCTTC	CAWSGGADNEQFF
-	-	TRBV2	TRBJ2-1	TGTGCCAGCAGTGCAGCGGTCCTTTACAATGAGCAGTTCTTC	CASSAAVLYNEQFF
few	TRBD1	TRBV20-1	TRBJ2-7	TGCAGTGCTCATAGGGGGCGACGGGAGCAGTACTTC	CSAHRGRREQYF
few	-	TRBV27	TRBJ1-2	TGTGCCAGCAGTTTGGCCAGTCACTATGGCTACACCTTC	CASSLASHYGYTF
-	-	TRBV12-3/TRBV12-4	TRBJ1-1	TGTGCCAGCAGTCCCTCCACAGGGCGTTTAGCTCGGGCTTTCTTT	CASSPSTGRLARAFF
few	TRBD2	TRBV27	TRBJ2-7	TGTGCCAGCAAGGATAGCGGGGGTAGCTCCTACGAGCAGTACTTC	CASKDSGGSSYEQYF
-	-	TRBV28	TRBJ1-6	TGTGCCAGCAGGGGTCATCACCTTTATGCCCTCCACTTT	CASRGHHLYALHF
many	TRBD2	TRBV12-3/TRBV12-4	TRBJ2-5	TGTGCCAGCAGTTCAGGACTAGCGGGAAGGTACCAAGAGACCCAGTACTTC	CASSSGLAGRYQETQYF
few	-	TRBV11-2	TRBJ1-1	TGTGCCAGCAGCCCCCCCGGGACACAAAACACTGAAGCTTTCTTT	CASSPPGTQNTEAFF
-	-	TRBV19	TRBJ2-5	TGTGCCAGTAGTATCCGGGACGTCCAAGAGACCCAGTACTTC	CASSIRDVQETQYF
many	-	TRBV6-2/TRBV6-3	TRBJ2-7	TGTGCCAGCAGTTACGTTCGTCCGGGCAGTTACGAGCAGTACTTC	CASSYVRPGSYEQYF
-	TRBD1	TRBV7-2	TRBJ2-3	TGTGCCAGCAGCTCGGACAGGGCCGGGGATACGCAGTATTTT	CASSSDRAGDTQYF
-	-	TRBV20-1	TRBJ1-2	TGCAGTGAATTAACGCCAACGCTAGGCTATGGCTACACCTTC	CSELTPTLGYGYTF